The 27 T cell receptor beta chains below were found in one sample sequenced in a study of T cell clonotyping in hematopoietic cell transplantation. Profiling relied on immunoSEQ multiplex PCR, and the TCRdb table lists in-frame clones only, not all of them. The sample has 6,500 to 7,000 clones, over 95% seen once. This specimen was PBMCs, taken 30 days after allogeneic stem cell transplant. The receptor set was obtained from a male patient aged 55-69 years who had an allogeneic stem cell transplant from a related donor, so the T cells may come from the graft donor. Some clones in this sample may be carry-over from other donors' samples.

This sequence joins TRBV10-3 and TRBJ1-2, with 9 bases fitting TRBD1. V lost 5 bases, J lost 6 bases, and 4 bases stayed unmatched. The germline CDR1 and CDR2 sequences are ENHRY and SYGVKD. This CDR3 has 13 amino acids. CDR3 sequence reads: CAISQQGANGYTF. CDR3 nucleotides: TGTGCCATCAGTCAACAGGGGGCGAATGGCTACACCTTC.

The V and J genes are TRBV20-1 and TRBJ2-2; D call uncertain. The CDR3 totals 11 residues. CDR1 and CDR2 from the germline V gene are DFQATT and SNEGSKA (reference sequence). V was shortened by 2 bases and J by 8 bases, with 6 bases between the two germline ends. The CDR3 DNA is TGCAGTGCTAGAAATCGTGGGGAGCTGTTTTTT. Translation: CSARNRGELFF.

The gene calls are TRBV19 and TRBJ1-1; D may be TRBD1 (5 bases). Trimming shortened V by 6 bases and J by 3 bases, and 14 bases separated the two germline ends. Germline loops: CDR1 LNHDA, CDR2 SQIVND (reference sequence). The CDR3 consists of 14 residues. The CDR3 DNA sequence: TGTGCCAGTAGACGGACGGCGGGGGACACTGAAGCTTTCTTT. Its translation: CASRRTAGDTEAFF. Full variable domain (outside the CDR3, taken from reference TRBV19 and TRBJ1-1): DGGITQSPKYLFRKEGQNVTLSCEQNLNHDAMYWYRQDPGQGLRLIYYSQIVNDFQKGDIAEGYSVSREKKESFPLTVTSAQKNPTAFYLCASRRTAGDTEAFFGQGTRLTVV.

The gene calls are TRBV11-1 and TRBJ2-7, with unresolved D. CDR1 is SGHAT and CDR2 is FQDESV in the germline V gene (reference sequence). The CDR3 has 14 amino acids. Trimming pared 4 bases from V and 2 bases from J, leaving 12 bases between. DNA of the CDR3: TGTGCCAGCAGCTCGGACCCTCGGCCCTACGAGCAGTACTTC. Translated, it gives CASSSDPRPYEQYF.

This chain connects TRBV18 to TRBJ2-3; D is undetermined. The CDR3 is 12 amino acids. V lost 1 base and J lost 3, with 2 bases in between. Germline V gene lookup returns CDR1 KGHSH and CDR2 LQKENI. DNA of the CDR3: TGTGCCAGCTCACCACGGACAGATACGCAGTATTTT. Encoded protein: CASSPRTDTQYF.

V usage is TRBV9 and J usage is TRBJ2-7, with 9 bases fitting TRBD1. The germline CDR1 and CDR2 sequences are SGDLS and YYNGEE. The CDR3 contains 14 residues. With V trimmed by 4 bases and J by 6 bases, 8 bases remained unmatched. CDR3 in amino acids: CASSPQGTGIEQYF. The CDR3 DNA reads as TGTGCCAGCAGCCCCCAAGGGACAGGGATCGAGCAGTACTTC.

This chain uses TRBV6-6 with TRBJ1-6; D may be TRBD1 (6 bases). Trimming removed 7 bases at V and 8 bases at J, with 18 bases between. Germline V lookup: CDR1 MNHNY, CDR2 SVGAGI (reference sequence). CDR3 length: 15 residues. The CDR3 loop is CASNGQTDSHSPLHF. For the CDR3, the DNA is TGTGCCAGCAACGGACAGACGGATTCTCATTCACCCCTCCACTTT.

On this clone itself: In the same sample, other DNA sequences code for this CDR3. V is TRBV2 and J is TRBJ2-7, with no clear D. Between the trimmed V and J ends, which lost 4 bases and 6 bases, there was a span of 4 bases. This CDR3 has 10 residues. The germline gives CDR1 SNHLY, CDR2 FYNNEI. CDR3 in amino acids: CASSGVEQYF. CDR3 sequence (DNA): TGTGCCAGCAGTGGGGTCGAGCAGTACTTC.

The V call is TRBV28, the J call TRBJ2-2, with D perhaps assigned TRBD1 or TRBD2 (5 bases each). CDR3 length equals 15 residues. The germline CDR1 and CDR2 sequences are MDHEN and SYDVKM. V was shortened by 8 bases and J by 0 bases, with 13 bases between the two germline ends. The CDR3 protein is CASLPGRANTGELFF. DNA for the CDR3: TGTGCCAGCCTCCCGGGGCGGGCGAACACCGGGGAGCTGTTTTTT.

The chain is built from TRBV29-1 and TRBJ2-7; TRBD2 matches 11 bases. V shed 5 bases, J shed 1 base, and the junction held 4 bases outside the gene matches. Looked up from germline, CDR1 is SQVTM and CDR2 is ANQGSEA. The CDR3 is made up of 14 amino acids. The CDR3: CSVIAGGRSYEQYF. The CDR3 nucleotides read TGCAGCGTTATAGCGGGGGGGCGGTCCTACGAGCAGTACTTC.

CDR3 nucleotides: TGTGCCAGCAGTTCCGAGGGGGCGGAAAAACTGTTTTTT. Protein product: CASSSEGAEKLFF. The J gene is TRBJ1-4, the V gene TRBV6-5; 7 bases line up with TRBD1. Germline CDR1 is MNHEY and CDR2 is SVGAGI. This CDR3 spans 13 amino acids. Germline trimming cut 4 bases from V and 8 bases from J; bases unmatched to any gene: 4.

The CDR3 loop reads CASSELDRNYGYTF. The CDR3 DNA reads TGTGCCAGTAGTGAGTTGGACAGGAACTATGGCTACACCTTC. The chain is built from TRBV19 and TRBJ1-2, with 7 bases lining up with TRBD1. The V and J ends lost 5 bases and 2 bases, in that order; junction bases with no gene match: 5. Germline loops: CDR1 LNHDA, CDR2 SQIVND (reference sequence). The CDR3 totals 14 residues.

The chain employs TRBV6-1 and TRBJ1-2; 7 bases align to TRBD1. Trimming cost V 7 bases and J 1 base; bases outside gene matches: 6. CDR1 and CDR2 (germline): MNHNS, SASEGT. The CDR3 sequence is 14 residues long. The CDR3 region is CASIRDSFNYGYTF. CDR3 nucleotides: TGTGCCAGCATCCGGGACAGTTTTAACTATGGCTACACCTTC.

V usage is TRBV4-3 and J usage is TRBJ1-1, with a possible D match to TRBD1 (5 bases). V lost 3 bases, J lost 3 bases, and 17 bases lay in between. This CDR3 spans 16 amino acids. The V gene's germline CDR1 is LGHNA and CDR2 YSLEER. CDR3 sequence reads: CASSQVLRSTDTEAFF. CDR3 nucleotide sequence: TGCGCCAGCAGCCAGGTCTTACGTTCGACAGACACTGAAGCTTTCTTT.

This clone was seen once. The chain is built from TRBV7-3 and TRBJ2-7; D is possibly TRBD2 (5 bases). Germline CDR1 is SGHTA and CDR2 is FQGTGA. V lost 0 bases to trimming and J lost 2 bases, with 5 bases between them. This CDR3 spans 13 amino acids. The CDR3 DNA follows: TGTGCCAGCAGCTTAACCGGGACCTACGAGCAGTACTTC. Translated: CASSLTGTYEQYF.

The chain combines TRBV7-8 with TRBJ2-2, with 7 bases matching TRBD1. Germline values: CDR1 SGHVS, CDR2 FQNEAQ. The V gene end was trimmed by 2 bases and the J gene end by 2 bases; junction bases not matched to a gene: 8. CDR3 length: 17 residues. CDR3 sequence (DNA): TGTGCCAGCAGCTTAAGATGGACAGGACTTAACACCGGGGAGCTGTTTTTT. As protein: CASSLRWTGLNTGELFF.

The J gene is TRBJ2-3, the V gene TRBV27; 8 bases fit TRBD2. J was trimmed by 10 bases and V by 4 bases; bases with no gene match: 7. The germline gives CDR1 MNHEY, CDR2 SMNVEV (reference sequence). The CDR3 length is 13 residues. In DNA form, the CDR3 reads TGTGCCAGCAGTTATATAGCGGGGACTCCGCAGTATTTT. Amino acid sequence: CASSYIAGTPQYF.

The chain carries TRBV7-9 and TRBJ2-7; 7 nucleotides match TRBD1. V trimming: 4 bases; J trimming: 3 bases; junction bases outside the gene matches: 9. CDR1 and CDR2 from the germline V gene are SEHNR and FQNEAQ (reference sequence). This CDR3 comprises 15 residues. CDR3 DNA: TGTGCCAGCAGCTCCCGGGACAGCTTTATCTACGAGCAGTACTTC. The encoded protein is CASSSRDSFIYEQYF.

This chain connects TRBV7-2 to TRBJ1-5; 8 positions match TRBD1. After removal of 3 bases from V and 10 bases from J, the junction contained 11 bases not matched to a gene. The CDR3 is 15 amino acids. Germline CDR1 reads SGHTA; CDR2 reads FQGNSA. The CDR3 bases are TGTGCCAGCAGCTTTAAGGCGGACAGGGAGGTTCCCCAGCATTTT. Encoded protein: CASSFKADREVPQHF.

V gene TRBV4-3 combines with J gene TRBJ1-2; tentative D call: TRBD1 (5 bases). The V end was cut by 0 bases, the J end by 4 bases, with 15 bases between. Germline CDR1 reads LGHNA; CDR2 reads YSLEER. The CDR3 loop spans 16 amino acids. CDR3 amino acids: CASSQDQTDTAYGYTF. CDR3 DNA sequence: TGCGCCAGCAGCCAAGATCAGACAGACACAGCCTATGGCTACACCTTC.

The genes are TRBV7-6 and TRBJ2-1; 7 positions agree with TRBD2. V dropped 7 bases and J dropped 9; count of bases not matched to a gene: 12. CDR3 length: 14 residues. CDR1 is SGHVS and CDR2 is FNYEAQ in the germline V gene. CDR3: CASKWGGTGGEQFF. The DNA of the CDR3 is TGTGCCAGCAAGTGGGGGGGGACCGGCGGTGAGCAGTTCTTC.

This chain connects TRBV7-2 to TRBJ2-2; TRBD2 matches at 7 bases. The CDR3 runs 14 residues. Germline-derived CDR1 and CDR2 are SGHTA and FQGNSA. Trimming took 5 bases from V and 7 from J; bases not matched to a gene: 7. CDR3 sequence: CASSRSGASGELFF. The CDR3, as DNA: TGTGCCAGCAGCCGAAGCGGGGCTAGCGGGGAGCTGTTTTTT.

The chain has TRBV7-8 and TRBJ1-3; no reliable D call. Per germline, CDR1 SGHVS and CDR2 FQNEAQ. The CDR3 covers 14 residues. The V end lost 5 bases, the J end lost 3 bases, and 11 bases lay between the germline ends. The CDR3 DNA is TGTGCCAGCAGCGTAGAGGGATATGGAAACACCATATATTTT. Encoded protein: CASSVEGYGNTIYF.

V usage is TRBV6-5 and J usage is TRBJ1-2; D is perhaps TRBD1 (5 bases). The length of the CDR3 is 13 residues. V gave up 5 bases and J gave up 2 bases, with 9 bases separating them. The germline CDR1 and CDR2 sequences are MNHEY and SVGAGI. CDR3 amino acids: CASSTTANYGYTF. The CDR3 region has the DNA TGTGCCAGCAGTACGACAGCCAACTATGGCTACACCTTC.

V usage is TRBV29-1 and J usage is TRBJ2-6; D unresolved. Trimming stripped 6 bases from V and 0 bases from J, with 6 bases between. This CDR3 has 13 amino acids. Germline lookup yields CDR1 SQVTM and CDR2 ANQGSEA. The CDR3 DNA follows: TGCAGCGTGCGTCACTCTGGGGCCAACGTCCTGACTTTC. Its translation: CSVRHSGANVLTF.

This clone was picked up one time. CDR3 in DNA: TGTGCCAGTAACGTGGACGGTAACTATGGCTACACCTTC. Amino acids: CASNVDGNYGYTF. This rearrangement joins TRBV19 to TRBJ1-2, with D hard to call. The CDR3 is made up of 13 amino acids. CDR1 and CDR2 from the germline V gene are LNHDA and SQIVND (reference sequence). Trimming removed 7 bases at V and 1 base at J, with 10 bases between.

The chain is built from TRBV4-3 and TRBJ2-1, with D perhaps matching TRBD2 (6 bases). The CDR3 length is 16 residues. The V gene's germline CDR1 is LGHNA and CDR2 YSLEER. Trimming pared 0 bases from V and 3 bases from J, leaving 12 bases between. The CDR3 bases are TGCGCCAGCAGCCAAGATTTGGCGGGGAACTACAATGAGCAGTTCTTC. Encoded protein: CASSQDLAGNYNEQFF.